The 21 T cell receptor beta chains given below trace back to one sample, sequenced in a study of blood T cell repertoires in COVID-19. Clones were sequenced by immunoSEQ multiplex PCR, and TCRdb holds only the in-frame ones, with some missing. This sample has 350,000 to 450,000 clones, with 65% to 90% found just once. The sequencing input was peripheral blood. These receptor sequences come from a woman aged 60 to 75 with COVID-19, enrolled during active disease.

The CDR3 nucleotides read TGTGCCAGCAGTTCCCAGACGGGAGATACGCAGTATTTT. Translation gives CASSSQTGDTQYF. This sequence joins TRBV27 and TRBJ2-3; D gene unclear. Germline V CDR1 and CDR2: MNHEY, SMNVEV (reference sequence). Trimming left V 4 bases short and J 5 bases short, with 10 bases between. The CDR3 is 13 amino acids.

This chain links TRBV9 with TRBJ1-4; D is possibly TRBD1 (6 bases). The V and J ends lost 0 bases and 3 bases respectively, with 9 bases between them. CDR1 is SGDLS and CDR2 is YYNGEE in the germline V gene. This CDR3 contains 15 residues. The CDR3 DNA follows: TGTGCCAGCAGCGTAGAAGGGGGAGCTAATGAAAAACTGTTTTTT. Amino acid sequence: CASSVEGGANEKLFF. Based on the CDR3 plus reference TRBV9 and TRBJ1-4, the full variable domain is DSGVTQTPKHLITATGQRVTLRCSPRSGDLSVYWYQQSLDQGLQFLIQYYNGEERAKGNILERFSAQQFPDLHSELNLSSLELGDSALYFCASSVEGGANEKLFFGSGTQLSVL.

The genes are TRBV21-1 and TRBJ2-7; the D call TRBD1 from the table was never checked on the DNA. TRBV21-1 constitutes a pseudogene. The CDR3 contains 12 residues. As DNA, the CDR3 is TGTGCCAGGGTCCTCGTTCAGTGCGAGCAGTACTTC. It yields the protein CARVLVQCEQYF.

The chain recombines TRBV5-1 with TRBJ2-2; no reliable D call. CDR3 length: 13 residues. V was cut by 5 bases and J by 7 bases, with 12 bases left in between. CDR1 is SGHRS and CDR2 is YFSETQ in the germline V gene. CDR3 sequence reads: CASSWQEGGELFF. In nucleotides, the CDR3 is TGCGCCAGCAGTTGGCAGGAAGGCGGGGAGCTGTTTTTT.

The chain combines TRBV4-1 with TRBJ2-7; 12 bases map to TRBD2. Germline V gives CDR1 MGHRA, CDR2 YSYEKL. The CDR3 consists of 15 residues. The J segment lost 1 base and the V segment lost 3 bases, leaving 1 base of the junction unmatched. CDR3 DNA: TGCGCCAGCAGCCAGACTAGCGGGGGATCCTACGAGCAGTACTTC. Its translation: CASSQTSGGSYEQYF.

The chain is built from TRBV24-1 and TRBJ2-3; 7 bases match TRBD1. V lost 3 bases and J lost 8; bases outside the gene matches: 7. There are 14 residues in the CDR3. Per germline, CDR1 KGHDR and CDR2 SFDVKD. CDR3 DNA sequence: TGTGCCACCAGTGATGCGACAGGGAGTACTACGCAGTATTTT. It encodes CATSDATGSTTQYF.

The CDR3 sequence is CASSQVGQGGHYGYTF. CDR3 nucleotides: TGTGCCAGCAGCCAAGTGGGACAGGGGGGTCACTATGGCTACACCTTC. The chain combines TRBV4-2 with TRBJ1-2, with TRBD1 matching 11 bases. After removal of 1 base from V and 3 bases from J, the junction contained 4 bases not matched to a gene. Germline loops: CDR1 LGHNA, CDR2 YNFKEQ. The CDR3 loop spans 16 amino acids.

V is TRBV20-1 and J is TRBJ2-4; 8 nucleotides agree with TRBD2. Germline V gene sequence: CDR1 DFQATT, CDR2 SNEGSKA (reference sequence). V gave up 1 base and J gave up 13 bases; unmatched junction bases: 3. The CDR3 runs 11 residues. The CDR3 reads CSARVRGGQYF. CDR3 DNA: TGCAGTGCTAGAGTCCGCGGGGGGCAGTACTTC.

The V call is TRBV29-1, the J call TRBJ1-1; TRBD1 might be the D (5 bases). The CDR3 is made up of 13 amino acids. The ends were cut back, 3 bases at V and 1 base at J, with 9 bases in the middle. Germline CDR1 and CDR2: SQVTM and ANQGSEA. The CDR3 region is CSVEYRQNTEAFF. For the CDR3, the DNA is TGCAGCGTTGAGTACAGGCAGAACACTGAAGCTTTCTTT.

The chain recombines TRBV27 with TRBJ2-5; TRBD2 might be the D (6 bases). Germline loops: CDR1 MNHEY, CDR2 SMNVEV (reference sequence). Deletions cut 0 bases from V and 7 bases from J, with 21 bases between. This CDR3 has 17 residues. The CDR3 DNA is TGTGCCAGCAGTTTATCGGTCAGGCCCTGGAGGAGGGGGACCCAGTACTTC. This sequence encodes CASSLSVRPWRRGTQYF.

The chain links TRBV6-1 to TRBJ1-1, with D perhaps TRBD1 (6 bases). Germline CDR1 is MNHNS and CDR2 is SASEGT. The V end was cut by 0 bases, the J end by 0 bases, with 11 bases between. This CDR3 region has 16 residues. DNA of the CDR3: TGTGCCAGCAGTGAAGCGCCGGGACAAGTGAACACTGAAGCTTTCTTT. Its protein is CASSEAPGQVNTEAFF.

The CDR3 nucleotides are TGTGCCAGCAGTTTTGTGGGGGGAACTGAAGCTTTCTTT. The encoded protein is CASSFVGGTEAFF. V and J are TRBV12-3 or TRBV12-4 and TRBJ1-1, with D perhaps TRBD1 (5 bases). The CDR3 runs to 13 residues. The V end lost 3 bases, the J end lost 5 bases, and 10 bases lay between the germline ends.

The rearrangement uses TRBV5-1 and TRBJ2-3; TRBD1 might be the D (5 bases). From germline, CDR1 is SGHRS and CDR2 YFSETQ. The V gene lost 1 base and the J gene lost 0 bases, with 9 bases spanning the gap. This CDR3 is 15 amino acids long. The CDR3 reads CASSLSAGSTDTQYF. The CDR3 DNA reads TGCGCCAGCAGCTTGTCGGCAGGGAGCACAGATACGCAGTATTTT.

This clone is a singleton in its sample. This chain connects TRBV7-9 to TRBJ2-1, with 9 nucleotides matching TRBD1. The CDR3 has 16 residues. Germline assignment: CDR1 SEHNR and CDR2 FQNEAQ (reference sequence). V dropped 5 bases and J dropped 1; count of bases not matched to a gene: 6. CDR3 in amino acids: CASSGNRGRSYNEQFF. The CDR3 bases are TGTGCCAGCAGCGGGAACAGGGGGCGGTCCTACAATGAGCAGTTCTTC.

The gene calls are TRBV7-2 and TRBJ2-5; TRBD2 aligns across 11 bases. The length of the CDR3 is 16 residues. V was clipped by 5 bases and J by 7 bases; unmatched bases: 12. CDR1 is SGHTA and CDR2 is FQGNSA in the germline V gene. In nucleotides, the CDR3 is TGTGCCAGCAGCCCACTAGCGGGGGCCCAGGCCGGGACCCAGTACTTC. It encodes CASSPLAGAQAGTQYF. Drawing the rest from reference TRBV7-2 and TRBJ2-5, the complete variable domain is GAGVSQSPSNKVTEKGKDVELRCDPISGHTALYWYRQSLGQGLEFLIYFQGNSAPDKSGLPSDRFSAERTGGSVSTLTIQRTQQEDSAVYLCASSPLAGAQAGTQYFGPGTRLLVL.

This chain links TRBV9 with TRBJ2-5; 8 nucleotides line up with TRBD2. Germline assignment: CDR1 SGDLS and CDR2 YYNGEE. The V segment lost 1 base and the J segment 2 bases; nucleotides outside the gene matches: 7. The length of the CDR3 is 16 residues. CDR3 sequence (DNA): TGTGCCAGCAGCGTAAACAGCGGGGGTCGACAAGAGACCCAGTACTTC. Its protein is CASSVNSGGRQETQYF.

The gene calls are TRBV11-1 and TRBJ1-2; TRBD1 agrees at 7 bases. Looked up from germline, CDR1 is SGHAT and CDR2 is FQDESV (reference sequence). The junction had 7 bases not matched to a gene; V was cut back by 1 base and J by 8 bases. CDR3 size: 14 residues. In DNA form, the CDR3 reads TGTGCCAGCAGCTTAGGAGGGGGCCGGTACGGCTACACCTTC. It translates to CASSLGGGRYGYTF.

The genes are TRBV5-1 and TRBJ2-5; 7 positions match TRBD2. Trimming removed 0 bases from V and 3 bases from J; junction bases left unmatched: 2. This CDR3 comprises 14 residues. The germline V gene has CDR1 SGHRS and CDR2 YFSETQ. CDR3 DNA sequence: TGCGCCAGCAGCTTGGTTCTAGCGGAAGAGACCCAGTACTTC. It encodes CASSLVLAEETQYF.

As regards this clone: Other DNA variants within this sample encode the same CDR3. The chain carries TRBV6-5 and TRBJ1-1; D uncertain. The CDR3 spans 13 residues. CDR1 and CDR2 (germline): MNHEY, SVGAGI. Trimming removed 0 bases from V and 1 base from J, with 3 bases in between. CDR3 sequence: CASSYSANTEAFF. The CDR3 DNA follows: TGTGCCAGCAGTTACTCGGCGAACACTGAAGCTTTCTTT.

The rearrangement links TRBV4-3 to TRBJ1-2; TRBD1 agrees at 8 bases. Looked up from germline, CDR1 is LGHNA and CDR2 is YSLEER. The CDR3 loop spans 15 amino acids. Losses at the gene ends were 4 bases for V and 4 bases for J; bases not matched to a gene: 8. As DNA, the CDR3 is TGCGCCAGCAGCCGAACTGCAGGGGGCCCCTATGGCTACACCTTC. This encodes CASSRTAGGPYGYTF.

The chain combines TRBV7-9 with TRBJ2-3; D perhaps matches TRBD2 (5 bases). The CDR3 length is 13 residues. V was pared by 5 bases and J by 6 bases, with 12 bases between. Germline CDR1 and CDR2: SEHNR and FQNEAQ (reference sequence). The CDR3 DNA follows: TGTGCCAGCAGCCGAGAGGGCAGGGATACGCAGTATTTT. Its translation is CASSREGRDTQYF.